This entry features one TCR beta chain sequence. Its antigen is not identified. Sequencing was performed with immunoSEQ multiplex PCR; in TCRdb, only in-frame clones are kept and a portion is missing. The sample records about 2.1 million clones, 80% to 95% being singletons. This sample is drawn from a study of shared clonotypes between healthy human individuals. This CDR3 region has 16 residues. CDR1 and CDR2 (germline): SEHNR, FQNEAQ (reference sequence). Trimming removed 5 bases at V and 5 bases at J, with 19 bases between. Study results and limitations: All-four-donor shared clonotypes had higher generation probabilities than non-shared clonotypes did. Larger estimated richness was generally recorded for naive subsets relative to memory subsets.

CD45RO-negative CD8 cells positively selected for CCR7 made up the naive population, which excluded terminally differentiated effector memory CD45RA+ cells. Donors, without exception, were Caucasian adults residing in Nashville, Tennessee. V and J are TRBV7-9 and TRBJ1-5; D may be TRBD1 (6 bases). The specimen sequenced was naive CD8+ T cells from PBMCs. The receptor was derived from a man aged 18 to 29 in good health. Some clones in this sample may be carry-over from other donors' samples. The chain's CDR3 is CASSPSGALEDQPQHF. CDR3 DNA: TGTGCCAGCAGCCCGTCAGGGGCGTTGGAAGATCAGCCCCAGCATTTT.